Below, 27 T cell receptor beta chains from the same sample are listed, as sequenced in a study of shared clonotypes between healthy human individuals. Method: immunoSEQ multiplex PCR; TCRdb's copy keeps in-frame clones and lacks some. The sample consists of about 980,000 clones, over 75% of them appearing once. The sequenced sample was memory CD4+ T cells sorted from blood. The subset: CD45RA-negative fraction. All receptors derive from a man between 18 and 35 years old in good health.

The V gene is TRBV29-1, the J gene TRBJ1-1, with TRBD1 matching 7 bases. V shed 6 bases and J 3 bases; nucleotides not matched to a gene: 7. This CDR3 is built from 13 residues. The germline V gene has CDR1 SQVTM and CDR2 ANQGSEA. CDR3 DNA sequence: TGCAGCGTCGACAAAGGGACAGACACTGAAGCTTTCTTT. Its translation is CSVDKGTDTEAFF.

The V and J genes are TRBV7-3 and TRBJ2-3; D possibly corresponds to TRBD1 (7 bases). Germline V gene data show CDR1 as SGHTA and CDR2 as FQGTGA. The V end lost 7 bases, the J end lost 6 bases, and 17 bases lay between the germline ends. There are 14 residues in the CDR3. The CDR3 DNA is TGTGCCAGCACTCAGGGGGGAGCCGCGGATACGCAGTATTTT. This translates into CASTQGGAADTQYF.

This clone turned up a few times. The chain recombines TRBV13 with TRBJ1-1, with D unresolved. The CDR3 totals 11 residues. Germline-derived CDR1 and CDR2 are PRHDT and FYEKMQ (reference sequence). Trimming removed 1 base from V and 5 bases from J, with 2 bases in between. CDR3 in DNA: TGTGCCAGCAGCTTAGAGACTGAAGCTTTCTTT. This sequence encodes CASSLETEAFF.

The V call is TRBV30, the J call TRBJ2-1; 8 bases are shared with TRBD1. V gave up 5 bases and J gave up 8 bases; unmatched junction bases: 8. CDR1 is GTSNPN and CDR2 is SVGIG in the germline V gene (reference sequence). The CDR3 covers 13 residues. CDR3 bases: TGTGCCTGGCGGGCCAGGGGGCGGGATGAGCAGTTCTTC. It yields the protein CAWRARGRDEQFF.

The rearrangement joins TRBV6-5 to TRBJ2-7; the D is unclear. This CDR3 spans 13 amino acids. Germline CDR1 and CDR2: MNHEY and SVGAGI. Trimming left V 4 bases short and J 4 bases short, with 11 bases between. Here the CDR3 reads CASSLERRYEQYF. CDR3 DNA sequence: TGTGCCAGCAGTTTGGAAAGGCGGTACGAGCAGTACTTC.

Worth noting for this clone: Other DNA sequences in the sample encode the same CDR3. This rearrangement joins TRBV7-6 to TRBJ1-1, with no clear D. There are 13 residues in the CDR3. Deletions cut 5 bases from V and 0 bases from J, with 7 bases between. Germline loops: CDR1 SGHVS, CDR2 FNYEAQ. The CDR3 coding sequence is TGTGCCAGCAGCCGTGGAGTGAACACTGAAGCTTTCTTT. This gives the protein CASSRGVNTEAFF.

The chain recombines TRBV11-2 with TRBJ1-1, with a possible D match to TRBD1 (6 bases). This CDR3 region has 14 residues. Germline CDR1 is SGHAT and CDR2 is FQNNGV. Trimming cost V 4 bases and J 6 bases, with 15 bases left between them. Here the CDR3 reads CASSSSRGASEAFF. The CDR3, as DNA: TGTGCCAGCAGCTCTTCCAGGGGCGCTTCTGAAGCTTTCTTT. The full variable domain, completed using reference TRBV11-2 and TRBJ1-1, is EAGVAQSPRYKIIEKRQSVAFWCNPISGHATLYWYQQILGQGPKLLIQFQNNGVVDDSQLPKDRFSAERLKGVDSTLKIQPAKLEDSAVYLCASSSSRGASEAFFGQGTRLTVV.

CDR3 in amino acids: CASSPGLATYNEQFF. Here the CDR3 DNA reads TGTGCCAGCAGCCCCGGACTAGCGACTTACAATGAGCAGTTCTTC. The chain employs TRBV7-3 and TRBJ2-1, with 9 bases lining up with TRBD2. Per germline, CDR1 SGHTA and CDR2 FQGTGA. The CDR3 covers 15 residues. Trimming took 5 bases from V and 4 from J; bases not matched to a gene: 6.

The rearrangement links TRBV27 to TRBJ2-3, with 8 bases that match TRBD1. J lost 3 bases, V lost 5 bases, and 7 bases had no gene match. The CDR3 extends over 15 amino acids. Germline CDR1 is MNHEY and CDR2 is SMNVEV (reference sequence). CDR3 coding DNA: TGTGCCAGCAGTCATCCGGGACAGGCTACAGATACGCAGTATTTT. Protein: CASSHPGQATDTQYF.

This rearrangement joins TRBV7-2 to TRBJ1-6; TRBD1 aligns across 11 bases. From germline, CDR1 is SGHTA and CDR2 FQGNSA. The V segment lost 5 bases and the J segment 9 bases; nucleotides outside the gene matches: 9. This CDR3 spans 16 amino acids. The CDR3 region is CASSRGQGADGSPLHF. CDR3 bases: TGTGCCAGCAGCCGTGGACAGGGGGCGGATGGTTCACCCCTCCACTTT. The whole variable domain, remainder taken from reference TRBV7-2 and TRBJ1-6, is GAGVSQSPSNKVTEKGKDVELRCDPISGHTALYWYRQSLGQGLEFLIYFQGNSAPDKSGLPSDRFSAERTGGSVSTLTIQRTQQEDSAVYLCASSRGQGADGSPLHFGNGTRLTVT.

This chain joins TRBV2 and TRBJ2-4; D gene uncertain. V lost 3 bases to trimming and J lost 6 bases, with 3 bases between them. CDR1 and CDR2 from the germline V gene are SNHLY and FYNNEI. This CDR3 has 11 residues. In nucleotides, the CDR3 is TGTGCCAGCAGTGAGTCAAACATTCAGTACTTC. Amino acid sequence: CASSESNIQYF.

The DNA of the CDR3 is TGTGCCAGCAGTTATCCCCAGGGGGTGGGCACAGATACGCAGTATTTT. It encodes CASSYPQGVGTDTQYF. This chain connects TRBV6-6 to TRBJ2-3; 7 bases map to TRBD1. The V gene end was trimmed by 3 bases and the J gene end by 1 base; junction bases not matched to a gene: 7. This CDR3 is built from 16 residues. Germline V gene data show CDR1 as MNHNY and CDR2 as SVGAGI (reference sequence).

This chain links TRBV25-1 with TRBJ1-6; 11 bases are shared with TRBD1. The germline gives CDR1 MGHDK, CDR2 SYGVNS. J gave up 5 bases and V 4 bases, and 7 bases lay outside the gene matches. The CDR3 extends over 17 amino acids. CDR3 amino acids: CASSAVGQGGNNSPLHF. The CDR3 DNA is TGTGCCAGCAGTGCCGTGGGACAGGGGGGTAATAATTCACCCCTCCACTTT. The variable domain in full, completed from reference TRBV25-1 and TRBJ1-6, reads EADIYQTPRYLVIGTGKKITLECSQTMGHDKMYWYQQDPGMELHLIHYSYGVNSTEKGDLSSESTVSRIRTEHFPLTLESARPSHTSQYLCASSAVGQGGNNSPLHFGNGTRLTVT.

The chain couples TRBV5-6 to TRBJ2-3; D is ambiguous. The CDR3 spans 13 residues. The germline V gene has CDR1 SGHDT and CDR2 YYEEEE. With 5 bases removed from V and 6 bases from J, the gap between germline ends came to 13 bases. The CDR3 DNA is TGTGCCAGCAGTTATAGCAAGGGCGATACGCAGTATTTT. It codes for CASSYSKGDTQYF.

The rearrangement uses TRBV6-5 and TRBJ2-2; unclear D gene. Germline CDR1 reads MNHEY; CDR2 reads SVGAGI. Trimming removed 7 bases from V and 6 bases from J, with 12 bases in between. This CDR3 is built from 13 residues. This CDR3 is CASTAPGSGELFF. The CDR3 nucleotides read TGTGCCAGCACAGCCCCGGGTTCCGGGGAGCTGTTTTTT.

A word on this clone: A much larger clone differs from this one at a single base, so this may be a read error. The rearrangement joins TRBV7-3 to TRBJ2-7, with D hard to call. V lost 5 bases and J lost 2, with 4 bases in between. This CDR3 has 11 residues. CDR1 and CDR2 (germline): SGHTA, FQGTGA. The CDR3 DNA reads as TGTGCCAGCAGCATTACCTACGAGCAGTACTTC. Its protein is CASSITYEQYF.

This chain uses TRBV15 with TRBJ2-5; either TRBD1 or TRBD2 may supply D (6 bases each). Germline loops: CDR1 LNHNV, CDR2 YYDKDF (reference sequence). The CDR3 length is 15 residues. The V end was cut by 1 base, the J end by 3 bases, with 12 bases between. The CDR3 nucleotides read TGTGCCACCAGCAGAGGCTCGAGGGGGGAAGAGACCCAGTACTTC. Translating gives CATSRGSRGEETQYF.

This chain connects TRBV5-1 to TRBJ1-5; TRBD1 matches 8 bases. V lost 3 bases to trimming and J lost 5 bases; unmatched junction nucleotides: 7. The CDR3 loop spans 15 amino acids. In germline, CDR1 is SGHRS, CDR2 YFSETQ. The CDR3 spells CASSYGQGGDQPQHF. The CDR3 DNA sequence: TGCGCCAGCAGCTATGGACAGGGAGGGGATCAGCCCCAGCATTTT.

V gene TRBV4-1 combines with J gene TRBJ2-7; 8 bases line up with TRBD1. The ends lost 3 bases at V and 0 bases at J; junction bases unmatched: 7. Germline V gene sequence: CDR1 MGHRA, CDR2 YSYEKL. The CDR3 is 16 residues long. The CDR3 loop is CASSHEDRDFSYEQYF. The DNA of the CDR3 is TGCGCCAGCAGCCACGAGGACAGGGACTTCTCCTACGAGCAGTACTTC.

The chain joins TRBV4-1 to TRBJ1-3; perhaps TRBD1 as D (5 bases). Germline CDR1 is MGHRA and CDR2 is YSYEKL. The length of the CDR3 is 19 residues. V gave up 5 bases and J gave up 1 base, with 24 bases separating them. The CDR3 sequence is CASSERTAERGKSGNTIYF. In DNA form, the CDR3 reads TGCGCCAGCAGCGAGCGGACGGCTGAAAGGGGTAAGTCTGGAAACACCATATATTTT.

Details on this clone: The sample holds other DNA sequences that translate to the same CDR3. This chain uses TRBV11-2 with TRBJ2-7; D gene unclear. The V end lost 5 bases, the J end lost 0 bases, and 5 bases lay between the germline ends. This CDR3 has 12 amino acids. Germline CDR1 reads SGHAT; CDR2 reads FQNNGV. CDR3 nucleotides: TGTGCCAGCAGCCTTAGCTCCTACGAGCAGTACTTC. This codes for CASSLSSYEQYF.

The chain combines TRBV10-2 with TRBJ2-1; D call uncertain. V was pared by 2 bases and J by 9 bases, with 11 bases between. The CDR3 consists of 13 residues. Germline CDR1 reads WSHSY; CDR2 reads SAAADI. CDR3 residues: CASSEGGATEQFF. CDR3 coding DNA: TGCGCCAGCAGTGAGGGCGGCGCCACTGAGCAGTTCTTC.

This CDR3 reads CASSLESGQSYEQYF. The CDR3 nucleotides read TGTGCCAGCAGCTTAGAGTCGGGACAGTCCTACGAGCAGTACTTC. The chain combines TRBV7-2 with TRBJ2-7, with 7 bases identical to TRBD1. CDR3 length: 15 amino acids. Unmatched junction bases numbered 4, after V lost 1 base and J lost 1 base. The germline V gene has CDR1 SGHTA and CDR2 FQGNSA.

CDR3 sequence reads: CASSEPGTRGGNQPQHF. Written as DNA, the CDR3 is TGTGCCAGCAGTGAACCCGGAACCAGGGGGGGCAATCAGCCCCAGCATTTT. The rearrangement uses TRBV25-1 and TRBJ1-5; TRBD1 matches 7 bases. This CDR3 is 17 amino acids long. Per germline, CDR1 MGHDK and CDR2 SYGVNS. The J segment lost 2 bases and the V segment lost 2 bases, leaving 9 bases of the junction unmatched.

This clone occurred many times. Distinct nucleotide sequences in the sample also encode this CDR3. In DNA, the CDR3 is TGCGCCAGCAGCTTGTCCCCTAATCAGCCCCAGCATTTT. Residues: CASSLSPNQPQHF. The J gene is TRBJ1-5, the V gene TRBV5-1; D remains ambiguous. The CDR3 is made up of 13 amino acids. Trimming removed 1 base from V and 4 bases from J, with 6 bases in between. Germline-derived CDR1 and CDR2 are SGHRS and YFSETQ.

V gene TRBV10-3 combines with J gene TRBJ2-1, with D uncertain. Trimming took 6 bases from V and 9 from J, leaving 12 bases between them. The CDR3 sequence is 12 residues long. The germline gives CDR1 ENHRY, CDR2 SYGVKD. CDR3 loop: CAIRETSAEQFF. The CDR3 region has the DNA TGTGCCATCAGGGAGACCAGTGCTGAGCAGTTCTTC.

The rearrangement uses TRBV5-1 and TRBJ2-3, with 8 bases lining up with TRBD2. V lost 4 bases to trimming and J lost 7 bases; unmatched junction nucleotides: 8. Germline CDR1 SGHRS, CDR2 YFSETQ. The CDR3 totals 14 residues. CDR3 sequence: CASSDASGGNTQYF. The CDR3 nucleotides are TGCGCCAGCAGCGACGCGAGCGGGGGTAATACGCAGTATTTT. Variable domain in full (rest from reference TRBV5-1 and TRBJ2-3): KAGVTQTPRYLIKTRGQQVTLSCSPISGHRSVSWYQQTPGQGLQFLFEYFSETQRNKGNFPGRFSGRQFSNSRSEMNVSTLELGDSALYLCASSDASGGNTQYFGPGTRLTVL.